The next 29 T cell receptor beta chains were all read from a single sample in a study of blood T cells in healthy people across ages. Combining a sample-barcoded 5' primer with a J-beta primer mix, a second PCR ran for roughly 7 to 11 cycles. TCRdb re-called the 5' RACE reads through MiXCR, storing one row per CDR3 protein. The sample includes about 1.8 million distinct CDR3 sequences, around half of them seen just once. The sample comprised blood. All receptors derive from a woman aged 40 to 50 in good health.

J is TRBJ1-1 and V is TRBV24-1; weak D call: TRBD1 (5 bases). From germline, CDR1 is KGHDR and CDR2 SFDVKD. The CDR3 has 13 residues. The germline V and J ends were trimmed by 8 bases and 1 base, with 10 bases remaining between them. CDR3 DNA sequence: TGTGCCACCACAGGGACGAGGAACACTGAAGCTTTCTTT. Its protein product is CATTGTRNTEAFF.

The chain couples TRBV20-1 to TRBJ1-4, with 7 bases identical to TRBD1. Trimming took 5 bases from V and 0 from J; bases not matched to a gene: 6. Germline CDR1 DFQATT, CDR2 SNEGSKA (reference sequence). The CDR3 has 15 amino acids. CDR3 in DNA: TGCAGTGCTGACGGGACAGCTGCAACTAATGAAAAACTGTTTTTT. Amino acids: CSADGTAATNEKLFF.

This chain connects TRBV27 to TRBJ2-7, with TRBD2 identical over 7 bases. The CDR3 runs to 14 residues. J was trimmed by 2 bases and V by 8 bases; bases with no gene match: 9. CDR1 MNHEY and CDR2 SMNVEV come from the germline V gene (reference sequence). CDR3 loop: CASGLVGETYEQYF. CDR3 sequence (DNA): TGTGCCAGCGGACTAGTGGGGGAGACCTACGAGCAGTACTTC.

V is TRBV2 and J is TRBJ2-3; weak D call: TRBD1 (5 bases). Germline V CDR1 and CDR2: SNHLY, FYNNEI. The CDR3 is 12 residues long. Trimming pared 7 bases from V and 4 bases from J, leaving 9 bases between. CDR3 region: CASTLGADTQYF. CDR3 nucleotides: TGTGCCAGCACCCTAGGGGCAGATACGCAGTATTTT.

Concerning this clonotype itself: The junction and the germline gene differ at one end; a read error may be behind it. The rearrangement uses TRBV7-9 and TRBJ2-5, with 7 bases that match TRBD2. Germline V gives CDR1 SEHNR, CDR2 FQNEAQ (reference sequence). The CDR3 is 17 amino acids. CDR3 sequence reads: CAGRLLRSSGLIETQYF. The CDR3 DNA sequence: TGTGCCGGCAGGTTACTTAGGTCTAGCGGCCTGATAGAGACCCAGTACTTC.

V is TRBV6-1 and J is TRBJ2-2; D is perhaps TRBD1 or TRBD2 (5 bases each). This CDR3 is 14 amino acids long. Trimming shortened V by 5 bases and J by 1 base, and 8 bases separated the two germline ends. CDR1 and CDR2 (germline): MNHNS, SASEGT. The CDR3 nucleotides read TGTGCCAGCAGTCGGGACGGGAACACCGGGGAGCTGTTTTTT. This sequence encodes CASSRDGNTGELFF.

About this clonotype: At one of its ends the junction is not consistent with the germline gene, which may arise from a read error. The chain is built from TRBV28 and TRBJ2-7, with TRBD1 matching 9 bases. The length of the CDR3 is 15 residues. In germline, CDR1 is MDHEN, CDR2 SYDVKM. CDR3 sequence: CACSLSGQGMSEQYF. The CDR3 bases are TGTGCCTGCAGTTTATCGGGACAGGGTATGTCCGAGCAGTACTTC.

The gene calls are TRBV27 and TRBJ2-7; 11 nucleotides align to TRBD1. The CDR3 totals 16 residues. In germline, CDR1 is MNHEY, CDR2 SMNVEV (reference sequence). The V segment lost 5 bases and the J segment 0 bases; nucleotides outside the gene matches: 6. CDR3 residues: CASSPGTGGASYEQYF. The CDR3 DNA reads as TGTGCCAGCAGTCCCGGGACAGGGGGGGCCTCCTACGAGCAGTACTTC.

This chain connects TRBV29-1 to TRBJ2-4; unclear D gene. The V gene's germline CDR1 is SQVTM and CDR2 ANQGSEA. The CDR3 extends over 13 amino acids. Trimming shortened V by 7 bases and J by 2 bases, and 12 bases separated the two germline ends. The CDR3 here is CSAKSGSKNIQYF. Written as DNA, the CDR3 is TGCAGCGCCAAAAGTGGGTCCAAAAACATTCAGTACTTC. The whole variable domain, filled in from reference TRBV29-1 and TRBJ2-4, reads SAVISQKPSRDICQRGTSLTIQCQVDSQVTMMFWYRQQPGQSLTLIATANQGSEATYESGFVIDKFPISRPNLTFSTLTVSNMSPEDSSIYLCSAKSGSKNIQYFGAGTRLSVL.

The rearrangement joins TRBV7-9 to TRBJ1-1; D remains unclear. V gave up 3 bases and J gave up 0 bases, with 8 bases separating them. Per the germline V gene, CDR1 is SEHNR and CDR2 is FQNEAQ (reference sequence). The CDR3 covers 14 residues. DNA for the CDR3: TGTGCCAGCAGCTTCCGGGAAATGAACACTGAAGCTTTCTTT. It specifies CASSFREMNTEAFF.

The chain joins TRBV27 to TRBJ1-2; no firm D call. V lost 3 bases and J lost 2, with 7 bases in between. Germline-derived CDR1 and CDR2 are MNHEY and SMNVEV (reference sequence). There are 13 residues in the CDR3. In nucleotides, the CDR3 is TGTGCCAGCAGTTTCCGGGTAAACTATGGCTACACCTTC. Translating gives CASSFRVNYGYTF.

The chain links TRBV4-3 to TRBJ1-1; 7 bases are a match to TRBD1. J gave up 0 bases and V 5 bases, and 12 bases lay outside the gene matches. The CDR3 consists of 17 residues. Germline-derived CDR1 and CDR2 are LGHNA and YSLEER. As DNA, the CDR3 is TGCGCCAGCAGCTCCCTAGGGGCAGGGGGGATGAACACTGAAGCTTTCTTT. This sequence encodes CASSSLGAGGMNTEAFF.

The chain links TRBV6-2 or TRBV6-3 to TRBJ2-5; D may be TRBD2 (5 bases). The DNA end is a closer match to TRBJ2-7, so the J assignment may be wrong. The germline gives CDR1 MNHEY, CDR2 SVGEGT. The CDR3 is 15 amino acids. The DNA of the CDR3 is TGTGCCAGCAGTTCCCCCACGGGGTATCGCTACGAGCAGTACTTC. It encodes CASSSPTGYRYEQYF.

V is TRBV7-2 and J is TRBJ1-6; 12 bases are a match to TRBD1. Germline V gives CDR1 SGHTA, CDR2 FQGNSA. Germline trimming cut 5 bases from V and 6 bases from J; bases unmatched to any gene: 8. The CDR3 sequence is 17 residues long. The chain's CDR3 is CASSLGWDRGRNSPLHF. DNA for the CDR3: TGTGCCAGCAGCCTGGGTTGGGACAGGGGGCGTAATTCACCCCTCCACTTT.

The V call is TRBV29-1, the J call TRBJ2-3, with D possibly being TRBD1 or TRBD2 (6 bases each). CDR1 is SQVTM, CDR2 ANQGSEA, per germline. This CDR3 is built from 16 residues. V lost 3 bases, J lost 6 bases, and 22 bases lay in between. CDR3 in DNA: TGCAGCGTTGATCGGGTTCCGGGGGCAGCAAGGGATACGCAGTATTTT. Its protein product is CSVDRVPGAARDTQYF.

This chain links TRBV29-1 with TRBJ1-2; no firm D call. CDR1 and CDR2 from the germline V gene are SQVTM and ANQGSEA. The CDR3 runs to 12 residues. Trimming pared 6 bases from V and 8 bases from J, leaving 16 bases between. CDR3 nucleotides: TGCAGCGTGTCGAGCCAGCTGGGGGGCTACACCTTC. This encodes CSVSSQLGGYTF.

This clonotype has only a few counts. The rearrangement links TRBV28 to TRBJ2-7, with 13 nucleotides matching TRBD2. V lost 5 bases, J lost 0 bases, and 10 bases stayed unmatched. Germline CDR1 and CDR2: MDHEN and SYDVKM. There are 18 residues in the CDR3. The CDR3 loop is CASSPSGLAGALSYEQYF. The CDR3 DNA reads as TGTGCCAGCAGTCCCTCCGGACTAGCGGGGGCCCTCTCCTACGAGCAGTACTTC.

This clonotype was detected only a few times. The chain carries TRBV29-1 and TRBJ1-4; weak D call: TRBD1 (5 bases). The CDR3 length is 13 residues. Germline CDR1 and CDR2: SQVTM and ANQGSEA. The V end lost 4 bases, the J end lost 4 bases, and 10 bases lay between the germline ends. The CDR3 region has the DNA TGCAGCGTTGTCCCAGGGAATAATGAAAAACTGTTTTTT. This translates into CSVVPGNNEKLFF.

V and J are TRBV5-1 and TRBJ2-7; the match to TRBD1 covers 8 bases. This CDR3 is built from 15 residues. V shed 4 bases, J shed 1 base, and the junction held 7 bases outside the gene matches. Germline V gene data show CDR1 as SGHRS and CDR2 as YFSETQ. CDR3 loop: CASSERTGRSYEQYF. CDR3 DNA: TGCGCCAGCAGCGAGAGGACAGGGCGATCCTACGAGCAGTACTTC.

Details on this clonotype: A much more abundant neighbour one base away suggests this may be a read error. This sequence joins TRBV20-1 and TRBJ2-1; 8 positions match TRBD2. The DNA end is more similar to TRBJ2-7, so the J call may be wrong. CDR1 and CDR2 (germline): DFQATT, SNEGSKA (reference sequence). The CDR3 runs to 14 residues. CDR3 region: CSGLAGGTYNEQYF. In DNA form, the CDR3 reads TGCAGTGGGCTAGCGGGTGGCACATACAATGAGCAGTACTTC.

The chain is built from TRBV2 and TRBJ2-3, with D possibly being TRBD1 (7 bases). The CDR3 length is 14 residues. From germline, CDR1 is SNHLY and CDR2 FYNNEI. V was clipped by 1 base and J by 4 bases, with 9 bases between them. The CDR3 coding sequence is TGTGCCAGCAGTGAAGGGAGGGGGCCAGATACGCAGTATTTT. Its protein is CASSEGRGPDTQYF.

The rearrangement joins TRBV18 to TRBJ2-3; 9 positions match TRBD1. CDR3 length: 16 amino acids. Germline V gene lookup returns CDR1 KGHSH and CDR2 LQKENI. The V and J ends lost 5 bases and 4 bases, in that order; junction bases with no gene match: 10. The CDR3, as DNA: TGTGCCAGCTCAACAGCGGACAGGGGTGTGTCAGATACGCAGTATTTT. Amino acid sequence: CASSTADRGVSDTQYF.

The chain couples TRBV27 to TRBJ1-4; 7 bases line up with TRBD1. CDR3 length: 16 residues. Per germline, CDR1 MNHEY and CDR2 SMNVEV (reference sequence). J was trimmed by 2 bases and V by 5 bases; bases with no gene match: 8. The chain's CDR3 is CASSDRQGATNEKLFF. CDR3 DNA: TGTGCCAGCAGTGACAGACAGGGAGCGACTAATGAAAAACTGTTTTTT.

This clonotype was seen more than once but under ten times. The junction differs from germline at one of its ends, possibly a read error. This sequence joins TRBV7-7 and TRBJ2-5; TRBD2 might be the D (6 bases). The CDR3 is 16 residues long. Germline CDR1 and CDR2: SSHAT and FNYEAQ (reference sequence). The CDR3 coding sequence is TGTGCTAGCAGCCCAACTCTAGCGACTAATCAAGAGACCCAGTACTTC. This gives the protein CASSPTLATNQETQYF.

The chain couples TRBV9 to TRBJ1-4; 7 nucleotides match TRBD1. The length of the CDR3 is 16 residues. CDR1 is SGDLS, CDR2 YYNGEE, per germline. After removal of 6 bases from V and 1 base from J, the junction contained 9 bases not matched to a gene. CDR3 sequence (DNA): TGTGCCAGCAACAATTCCCGGGACAGAACTAATGAAAAACTGTTTTTT. Translation gives CASNNSRDRTNEKLFF. The full variable domain, with the rest looked up from reference TRBV9 and TRBJ1-4, is DSGVTQTPKHLITATGQRVTLRCSPRSGDLSVYWYQQSLDQGLQFLIQYYNGEERAKGNILERFSAQQFPDLHSELNLSSLELGDSALYFCASNNSRDRTNEKLFFGSGTQLSVL.

A few counts support this clonotype. DNA for the CDR3: TGTGCCAGACTATTCGCGCGGGTTAACTATGGCTACACCTTC. Amino acids: CARLFARVNYGYTF. This chain links TRBV2 with TRBJ1-2, with D unclear. The V gene's germline CDR1 is SNHLY and CDR2 FYNNEI. V was trimmed by 9 bases and J by 1 base, leaving 15 bases between them. This CDR3 has 14 amino acids.

In this sample, this clonotype turned up a few times. The chain links TRBV29-1 to TRBJ2-3; D gene unclear. Trimming cost V 7 bases and J 0 bases, with 8 bases left between them. The CDR3 has 12 amino acids. CDR1 is SQVTM and CDR2 is ANQGSEA in the germline V gene. The CDR3 spells CSAGPSTDTQYF. CDR3 DNA sequence: TGCAGCGCCGGTCCTAGCACAGATACGCAGTATTTT.

The V call is TRBV5-5, the J call TRBJ2-1; no reliable D call. V lost 0 bases and J lost 4, with 11 bases in between. Germline lookup yields CDR1 SGHKS and CDR2 YYEKEE (reference sequence). The CDR3 sequence is 15 residues long. The CDR3 here is CASSLAIPAYNEQFF. The CDR3 nucleotides read TGTGCCAGCAGCTTGGCGATCCCGGCGTACAATGAGCAGTTCTTC.

The chain's CDR3 is CSVGYVGYGYTF. In nucleotides, the CDR3 is TGCAGCGTCGGCTACGTCGGTTATGGCTACACCTTC. V gene TRBV29-1 combines with J gene TRBJ1-2; D call uncertain. Germline values: CDR1 SQVTM, CDR2 ANQGSEA. V lost 6 bases, J lost 5 bases, and 13 bases lay in between. The CDR3 loop spans 12 amino acids.